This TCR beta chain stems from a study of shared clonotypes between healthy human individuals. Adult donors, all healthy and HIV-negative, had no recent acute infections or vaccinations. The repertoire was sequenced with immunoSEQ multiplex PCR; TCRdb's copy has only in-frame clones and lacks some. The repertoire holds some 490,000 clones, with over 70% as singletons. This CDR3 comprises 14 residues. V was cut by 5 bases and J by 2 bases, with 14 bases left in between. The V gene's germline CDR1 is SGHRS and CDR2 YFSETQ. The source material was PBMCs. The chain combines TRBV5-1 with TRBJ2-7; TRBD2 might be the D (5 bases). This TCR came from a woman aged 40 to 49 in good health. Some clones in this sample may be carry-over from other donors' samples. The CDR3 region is CASRFRELTYEQYF. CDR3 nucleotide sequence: TGCGCCAGCAGATTTAGGGAGTTAACCTACGAGCAGTACTTC.